What follows is one TCR beta chain and its context. Its antigen is currently unknown. The data belong to a study of tumor-infiltrating lymphocytes in primary liver carcinoma. Across the study: Samples returned roughly 3.5 to 8 million productive TCRbeta reads each. Read depth did not differ significantly between tissue types.

This CDR3 has 14 residues. V lost 8 bases to trimming and J lost 4 bases, with 17 bases between them. Looked up from germline, CDR1 is KGHSH and CDR2 is LQKENI. Findings of the study overall: In tumor-adjacent and tumor-blood pairs, overlap was lower than in tumor region pairs.

Germline DNA was also extracted, and blood RNA derived from unsorted whole blood. These patients lived with chronic HBV infection and had never been treated. Total RNA (approximately 500 ng) served as template for TCR beta cDNA synthesis primed by a constant-region primer. Each TCR beta library was derived from three nested multiplex PCR rounds that employed slightly modified ARM-PCR. TRBV1-TRBV30 forward primers paired with a C-beta reverse primer were used in the first two PCR rounds, which ran approximately 10 cycles each. MiXCR, run by TCRdb on the multiplex PCR reads, gives a single entry per CDR3 protein. The table includes approximately 300,000 distinct CDR3 sequences, 60% to 80% detected once.

The sequenced material came from peripheral blood. This chain uses TRBV18 with TRBJ2-5; D might be TRBD1 (6 bases). This TCR came from a man in his forties with primary liver carcinoma and hepatitis B virus infection. The chain's CDR3 is CASPHVQGSETQYF. Written as DNA, the CDR3 is TGTGCCAGCCCACACGTACAGGGATCAGAGACCCAGTACTTC.